The following is a T cell receptor beta chain sequence with its context. This record comes from a study of healthy donors' naive CD4 and CD8 T cells. With V trimmed by 8 bases and J by 4 bases, 9 bases remained unmatched. The CDR3 is 15 residues long. Germline CDR1 reads MNHEY; CDR2 reads SMNVEV (reference sequence). A linear amplification protocol produced the TCR libraries from approximately 460 ng of total RNA. A single record per CDR3 protein comes from TCRdb applying MiXCR to the reads. The profile shows approximately 180,000 distinct CDR3 sequences, 65% to 80% of them singletons. The clonotype originates from a pool of human donors in good health; the sample pools cells from several healthy donors. The sample taken for sequencing was naive CD4+ and CD8+ T cells sorted from blood, pooled from several donors. V and J are TRBV27 and TRBJ2-7; TRBD2 matches 12 bases. This CDR3 is CASHGPTSGSYEQYF. DNA of the CDR3: TGTGCCAGCCACGGCCCGACTAGCGGGAGTTACGAGCAGTACTTC.